The 21 T cell receptor beta chains given below trace back to one sample, sequenced in a study of CD8 T cells in ankylosing spondylitis (dated by TCRdb to the late 2010s). Libraries were made using 5' RACE. These reads were obtained on an Illumina HiSeq 2500. The public sequencing data were trimmed at Q25 with fastp and processed into clonotypes with MiXCR by TCRdb, which kept only in-frame beta chains. Under each unique CDR3 protein, matching rows form one entry showing the most common genes and DNA. A total of 100,000 to 150,000 distinct CDR3 sequences appear in this sample, roughly an eighth of them only once. The ten largest make up approximately 3% of the sample. The specimen was blood, either unsorted or a sorted T cell fraction (not recorded which). These receptors were taken from a female donor with ankylosing spondylitis or in good health (not recorded which).

This clonotype showed up just a few times. CDR3 bases: TGTGCCAGCGGACCCACTGGGACCTCCTACGAGCAGTACTTC. It is translated as CASGPTGTSYEQYF. The V gene is TRBV25-1, the J gene TRBJ2-7, with D perhaps TRBD1 or TRBD2 (5 bases each). This CDR3 is built from 14 residues. V was shortened by 8 bases and J by 0 bases, with 14 bases between the two germline ends. Germline V lookup: CDR1 MGHDK, CDR2 SYGVNS.

This clonotype was detected only a few times. CDR3 sequence: CASSPWGETQYF. In DNA, the CDR3 is TGTGCCAGCAGTCCATGGGGGGAGACCCAGTACTTC. This chain connects TRBV12-3 or TRBV12-4 to TRBJ2-5; D may match TRBD1 or TRBD2 (5 bases each). This CDR3 contains 12 residues. V lost 5 bases, J lost 5 bases, and 9 bases lay in between.

This clonotype was detected a few times. The chain carries TRBV10-3 and TRBJ2-3; 11 positions match TRBD2. The CDR3 loop spans 16 amino acids. Germline loops: CDR1 ENHRY, CDR2 SYGVKD. With V trimmed by 3 bases and J by 5 bases, 7 bases remained unmatched. The CDR3: CAISDLAGGRGDTQYF. CDR3 nucleotide sequence: TGTGCCATCAGTGATTTAGCGGGGGGGCGTGGAGATACGCAGTATTTT.

This clonotype was picked up a small number of times. In DNA, the CDR3 is TGTGCCAGCAGTTTGGGACAGGGTCAATACGAGCAGTACTTC. Its protein is CASSLGQGQYEQYF. The chain carries TRBV6-5 and TRBJ2-7; TRBD1 matches 9 bases. The germline V gene encodes CDR1 MNHEY and CDR2 SVGAGI. The CDR3 is 14 residues long. With V trimmed by 4 bases and J by 4 bases, 5 bases remained unmatched.

As for this clonotype: A much larger clone lies a single base off, so this may be a read error. The chain has TRBV7-6 and TRBJ2-1; 11 bases align to TRBD2. Germline lookup yields CDR1 SGHVS and CDR2 FNYEAQ. This CDR3 region has 18 residues. The CDR3 region has the DNA TGTGCCAGCAACTTAGTTTTGGGACTAGCGGTCTCCTACAATGAGCAGTTCTTC. Protein sequence: CASNLVLGLAVSYNEQFF.

The CDR3 coding sequence is TGCGCCAGCAGCCAAGAAATGGGAACAGGGGCCGCCTACAATGAGCAGTTCTTC. Translation: CASSQEMGTGAAYNEQFF. The rearrangement uses TRBV4-1 and TRBJ2-1, with 7 bases identical to TRBD1. This CDR3 contains 18 residues. Germline V gene sequence: CDR1 MGHRA, CDR2 YSYEKL. Trimming removed 0 bases from V and 2 bases from J; junction bases left unmatched: 10.

This clonotype showed up just a few times. Here the CDR3 reads CASGPGTQILNEQFF. The CDR3 DNA is TGTGCCAGCGGACCCGGGACCCAAATACTCAATGAGCAGTTCTTC. This chain uses TRBV25-1 with TRBJ2-1, with D perhaps matching TRBD1 or TRBD2 (5 bases each). Germline loops: CDR1 MGHDK, CDR2 SYGVNS. V lost 8 bases and J lost 6, with 20 bases in between. The CDR3 has 15 amino acids.

This clonotype is a singleton in its sample. A much larger clone differs from this one at a single base, so this may be a read error. V and J are TRBV12-3 or TRBV12-4 and TRBJ2-1; no firm D call. This CDR3 contains 14 residues. CDR3 bases: TGTGCCGGCAGTTTGCACAGCCAATACAATGAGCAGTTCTTC. Translated: CAGSLHSQYNEQFF.

This clonotype was found many times. J is TRBJ2-7 and V is TRBV10-3; D gene ambiguous. V shed 7 bases and J shed 5 bases, with 9 bases lying between them. The CDR3 is made up of 11 amino acids. The germline V gene has CDR1 ENHRY and CDR2 SYGVKD. The CDR3 DNA reads as TGTGCCATCATGGCGAAAAACGAGCAGTACTTC. Translated, it gives CAIMAKNEQYF.

This clonotype was observed at least ten times. The genes are TRBV3-1 and TRBJ2-3; D call uncertain. Germline V CDR1 and CDR2: LGHDT, YNNKEL (reference sequence). The V end lost 3 bases, the J end lost 0 bases, and 10 bases lay between the germline ends. The CDR3 contains 15 residues. The DNA for the CDR3 is TGTGCCAGCAGCCAGAGTGGAGCTAGCACAGATACGCAGTATTTT. Translated: CASSQSGASTDTQYF.

This clonotype was seen at least ten times. The chain has TRBV12-3 or TRBV12-4 and TRBJ1-5, with TRBD1 matching over 8 bases. J was trimmed by 4 bases and V by 5 bases; bases with no gene match: 7. CDR3 length: 15 amino acids. The CDR3 loop reads CASSQTGVANQPQHF. DNA of the CDR3: TGTGCCAGCAGTCAGACAGGGGTGGCTAATCAGCCCCAGCATTTT.

This clonotype was counted only a few times. The V and J genes are TRBV2 and TRBJ2-2; D possibly uses TRBD1 or TRBD2 (5 bases each). The germline V gene encodes CDR1 SNHLY and CDR2 FYNNEI. The CDR3 extends over 16 amino acids. The V and J ends lost 3 bases and 3 bases respectively, with 14 bases between them. CDR3 region: CASSDRAGAYTGELFF. The DNA for the CDR3 is TGTGCCAGCAGTGACAGGGCGGGTGCTTACACCGGGGAGCTGTTTTTT.

The sample holds many counts of this clonotype. This sequence joins TRBV9 and TRBJ2-7, with D unclear. Between the trimmed V and J ends, which lost 0 bases and 7 bases, there was a span of 17 bases. The V gene's germline CDR1 is SGDLS and CDR2 YYNGEE. The CDR3 runs 15 residues. CDR3 residues: CASSVDPATYVEQYF. Here the CDR3 DNA reads TGTGCCAGCAGCGTAGACCCAGCTACCTACGTTGAGCAGTACTTC. Supplemented by reference TRBV9 and TRBJ2-7, the full variable domain reads DSGVTQTPKHLITATGQRVTLRCSPRSGDLSVYWYQQSLDQGLQFLIQYYNGEERAKGNILERFSAQQFPDLHSELNLSSLELGDSALYFCASSVDPATYVEQYFGPGTRLTVT.

CDR3 sequence (DNA): TGTGCCAGCAGCTTCGGGACTAGCGGGAGGCCTTTCTCTGGGGCCAACGTCCTGACTTTC. Amino acid sequence: CASSFGTSGRPFSGANVLTF. The V call is TRBV11-1, the J call TRBJ2-6; 15 nucleotides align to TRBD2. The CDR3 has 20 amino acids. The junction had 6 bases not matched to a gene; V was cut back by 3 bases and J by 0 bases. The germline gives CDR1 SGHAT, CDR2 FQDESV (reference sequence).

The chain uses TRBV24-1 and TRBJ1-2, with no clear D. CDR1 and CDR2 from the germline V gene are KGHDR and SFDVKD. Trimming pared 3 bases from V and 8 bases from J, leaving 15 bases between. The CDR3 extends over 14 amino acids. CDR3 in DNA: TGTGCCACCAGTGATAGGGCGACGAGCGAGGGCTACACCTTC. Translation: CATSDRATSEGYTF.

The CDR3 coding sequence is TGTGCCAGCAGTTATAGCGGGAGTGTGGCAGATACGCAGTATTTT. Amino acids: CASSYSGSVADTQYF. The rearrangement links TRBV6-2 or TRBV6-3 to TRBJ2-3; 9 bases agree with TRBD2. Germline CDR1 MNHEY, CDR2 SVGEGT. J was trimmed by 4 bases and V by 3 bases; bases with no gene match: 5. The CDR3 contains 15 residues.

The chain has TRBV15 and TRBJ1-6; 7 bases map to TRBD1. Trimming cost V 9 bases and J 6 bases; bases outside gene matches: 5. The length of the CDR3 is 13 residues. Germline-derived CDR1 and CDR2 are LNHNV and YYDKDF (reference sequence). The chain's CDR3 is CATRDSFNSPLHF. DNA for the CDR3: TGTGCCACTAGGGACAGTTTTAATTCACCCCTCCACTTT.

This clonotype was seen ten or more times. The chain has TRBV29-1 and TRBJ1-2; D not resolved. This CDR3 spans 11 amino acids. From germline, CDR1 is SQVTM and CDR2 ANQGSEA. V was clipped by 8 bases and J by 2 bases, with 9 bases between them. CDR3 amino acids: CSLGENYGYTF. The CDR3 bases are TGCAGCTTGGGAGAGAACTATGGCTACACCTTC. Supplemented by reference TRBV29-1 and TRBJ1-2, the full variable domain reads SAVISQKPSRDICQRGTSLTIQCQVDSQVTMMFWYRQQPGQSLTLIATANQGSEATYESGFVIDKFPISRPNLTFSTLTVSNMSPEDSSIYLCSLGENYGYTFGSGTRLTVV.

Ten or more counts support this clonotype. V gene TRBV20-1 combines with J gene TRBJ1-3; D is uncertain. The V and J ends lost 3 bases and 2 bases respectively, with 11 bases between them. The CDR3 is made up of 14 amino acids. The V gene's germline CDR1 is DFQATT and CDR2 SNEGSKA (reference sequence). The CDR3 DNA follows: TGCAGTGCTAGGGGGTCGGTCGCTGGAAACACCATATATTTT. It codes for CSARGSVAGNTIYF.

V usage is TRBV10-3 and J usage is TRBJ2-2; 7 positions match TRBD2. This CDR3 is built from 15 residues. V lost 7 bases, J lost 1 base, and 6 bases stayed unmatched. The V gene's germline CDR1 is ENHRY and CDR2 SYGVKD. Written as DNA, the CDR3 is TGTGCCATCATGTCGGGGAGGGAGAACACCGGGGAGCTGTTTTTT. Residues: CAIMSGRENTGELFF.

This clonotype has a handful of counts. This rearrangement joins TRBV7-3 to TRBJ2-5, with D perhaps matching TRBD2 (6 bases). The length of the CDR3 is 13 residues. CDR1 and CDR2 (germline): SGHTA, FQGTGA. V dropped 4 bases and J dropped 4 bases, with 10 bases sitting between them. In nucleotides, the CDR3 is TGTGCCAGCAGCTGGGTTAGCGGAGAGACCCAGTACTTC. This gives the protein CASSWVSGETQYF.